The next 30 T cell receptor beta chains were all read from a single sample in a study of shared clonotypes between healthy human individuals. Naive CD8 populations comprised CD45RO-negative cells positively selected for CCR7, excluding terminally differentiated effector memory CD45RA+ cells. Profiled with immunoSEQ multiplex PCR; TCRdb holds only in-frame clones, not every one. The sample shows about 820,000 clones, around 93% of them seen only once. Sequencing was performed on naive CD8+ T cells sorted from blood. The receptors shown here come from a man aged 30 to 39 in good health.

The rearrangement joins TRBV5-1 to TRBJ2-1, with 11 bases identical to TRBD2. Per germline, CDR1 SGHRS and CDR2 YFSETQ. The V and J ends lost 2 bases and 6 bases, in that order; junction bases with no gene match: 7. This CDR3 contains 16 residues. This CDR3 reads CASSFVLAGGGNEQFF. As DNA, the CDR3 is TGCGCCAGCAGCTTTGTTTTAGCGGGAGGGGGCAATGAGCAGTTCTTC.

This chain links TRBV11-2 with TRBJ2-7, with D possibly matching TRBD1 (5 bases). The germline V gene encodes CDR1 SGHAT and CDR2 FQNNGV. The CDR3 is made up of 13 amino acids. The V and J ends lost 6 bases and 2 bases respectively, with 11 bases between them. CDR3 bases: TGTGCCAGCAGTACAGACAGAGCCTACGAGCAGTACTTC. This sequence encodes CASSTDRAYEQYF. Full variable domain (missing parts from reference TRBV11-2 and TRBJ2-7): EAGVAQSPRYKIIEKRQSVAFWCNPISGHATLYWYQQILGQGPKLLIQFQNNGVVDDSQLPKDRFSAERLKGVDSTLKIQPAKLEDSAVYLCASSTDRAYEQYFGPGTRLTVT.

This sequence joins TRBV2 and TRBJ2-7; 7 nucleotides agree with TRBD1. The CDR3 loop spans 14 amino acids. Germline V gene lookup returns CDR1 SNHLY and CDR2 FYNNEI. The trim removed 1 base at V and 1 base at J, leaving 1 base unmatched. The CDR3 here is CASSEVRGSYEQYF. The CDR3 nucleotides are TGTGCCAGCAGTGAAGTCAGGGGGTCCTACGAGCAGTACTTC.

This rearrangement joins TRBV6-5 to TRBJ2-5, with no clear D. In germline, CDR1 is MNHEY, CDR2 SVGAGI. The ends were cut back, 0 bases at V and 4 bases at J, with 6 bases in the middle. The CDR3 runs to 13 residues. The CDR3 DNA reads TGTGCCAGCAGTTACTCGAAGACAGAGACCCAGTACTTC. Its translation is CASSYSKTETQYF.

This chain links TRBV7-9 with TRBJ1-4; D is uncertain. The CDR3 is made up of 15 amino acids. Per the germline V gene, CDR1 is SEHNR and CDR2 is FQNEAQ (reference sequence). V gave up 5 bases and J gave up 4 bases, with 14 bases separating them. The CDR3 loop is CASSPPKEDNEKLFF. The CDR3 region has the DNA TGTGCCAGCAGCCCCCCGAAGGAGGATAATGAAAAACTGTTTTTT.

The rearrangement uses TRBV27 and TRBJ1-1; the D is unclear. The CDR3 length is 15 residues. The germline CDR1 and CDR2 sequences are MNHEY and SMNVEV (reference sequence). V was pared by 6 bases and J by 5 bases, with 19 bases between. The CDR3, as DNA: TGTGCCAGCAGCAGAAGACGGACGAATCGGACTGAAGCTTTCTTT. Protein sequence: CASSRRRTNRTEAFF.

V gene TRBV15 combines with J gene TRBJ1-2; 9 bases map to TRBD1. This CDR3 contains 14 residues. Germline CDR1 and CDR2: LNHNV and YYDKDF (reference sequence). The J segment lost 3 bases and the V segment lost 1 base, leaving 0 bases of the junction unmatched. The CDR3 region has the DNA TGTGCCACCAGCAGAGGACAGGGGGACTATGGCTACACCTTC. The encoded protein is CATSRGQGDYGYTF. Filled out from reference TRBV15 and TRBJ1-2, the complete variable domain reads DAMVIQNPRYQVTQFGKPVTLSCSQTLNHNVMYWYQQKSSQAPKLLFHYYDKDFNNEADTPDNFQSRRPNTSFCFLDIRSPGLGDTAMYLCATSRGQGDYGYTFGSGTRLTVV.

The chain uses TRBV28 and TRBJ2-7; maybe TRBD2 (6 bases). Germline lookup yields CDR1 MDHEN and CDR2 SYDVKM. CDR3 length equals 15 residues. V lost 3 bases and J lost 2, with 14 bases in between. The CDR3 reads CASSFNRGGAYEQYF. In DNA form, the CDR3 reads TGTGCCAGCAGTTTTAACCGGGGAGGTGCCTACGAGCAGTACTTC.

The chain couples TRBV5-5 to TRBJ2-7; no reliable D call. Trimming pared 3 bases from V and 3 bases from J, leaving 4 bases between. Germline CDR1 is SGHKS and CDR2 is YYEKEE (reference sequence). The length of the CDR3 is 11 residues. CDR3 protein: CASSWNYEQYF. The DNA for the CDR3 is TGTGCCAGCAGCTGGAACTACGAGCAGTACTTC.

The chain recombines TRBV6-1 with TRBJ1-5; D is unresolved. Trimming removed 2 bases from V and 0 bases from J, with 8 bases in between. The germline V gene has CDR1 MNHNS and CDR2 SASEGT. The CDR3 runs to 15 residues. The DNA of the CDR3 is TGTGCCAGCAGTGAATTCAGGACTAGCAATCAGCCCCAGCATTTT. Translated: CASSEFRTSNQPQHF.

Of note for this clone: Additional DNA sequences in this sample encode the identical CDR3. The chain joins TRBV30 to TRBJ1-1; no firm D call. The V gene lost 3 bases and the J gene lost 0 bases, with 8 bases spanning the gap. This CDR3 is built from 13 residues. The germline gives CDR1 GTSNPN, CDR2 SVGIG (reference sequence). The CDR3: CAWSLTLNTEAFF. The DNA for the CDR3 is TGTGCCTGGAGCCTGACCCTGAACACTGAAGCTTTCTTT.

Details on this clone: Germline and junction disagree at one end, which may indicate a read error. The chain recombines TRBV2 with TRBJ2-7, with 10 positions matching TRBD1. The CDR3 is made up of 17 amino acids. Germline CDR1 reads SNHLY; CDR2 reads FYNNEI. CDR3 region: CASSTTWGQGRSYKQYF. The DNA for the CDR3 is TGTGCCAGCAGTACGACGTGGGGACAGGGGCGGTCCTACAAGCAGTACTTC.

CDR3: CASSSGLAGETQYF. CDR3 bases: TGTGCCAGCAGCTCGGGACTAGCGGGAGAGACCCAGTACTTC. The J gene is TRBJ2-5, the V gene TRBV7-9, with 12 positions matching TRBD2. Germline assignment: CDR1 SEHNR and CDR2 FQNEAQ (reference sequence). The CDR3 spans 14 residues. The V segment lost 4 bases and the J segment 4 bases; nucleotides outside the gene matches: 1. The entire variable domain, with the rest obtained from reference TRBV7-9 and TRBJ2-5, is as follows: DTGVSQNPRHKITKRGQNVTFRCDPISEHNRLYWYRQTLGQGPEFLTYFQNEAQLEKSRLLSDRFSAERPKGSFSTLEIQRTEQGDSAMYLCASSSGLAGETQYFGPGTRLLVL.

The genes are TRBV27 and TRBJ2-5, with no clear D. V was pared by 5 bases and J by 1 base, with 14 bases between. Germline-derived CDR1 and CDR2 are MNHEY and SMNVEV (reference sequence). The CDR3 length is 15 residues. CDR3 in amino acids: CASSGRAPRQETQYF. CDR3 nucleotides: TGTGCCAGCAGTGGTAGAGCGCCCCGCCAAGAGACCCAGTACTTC.

V usage is TRBV7-8 and J usage is TRBJ2-5; a weak D match, TRBD2 (6 bases). Germline loops: CDR1 SGHVS, CDR2 FQNEAQ. The CDR3 consists of 13 residues. Trimming stripped 5 bases from V and 5 bases from J, with 12 bases between. As DNA, the CDR3 is TGTGCCAGCAGCGCCGGGACTCTTGAGACCCAGTACTTC. Translated, it gives CASSAGTLETQYF. Filled out from reference TRBV7-8 and TRBJ2-5, the complete variable domain reads GAGVSQSPRYKVAKRGQDVALRCDPISGHVSLFWYQQALGQGPEFLTYFQNEAQLDKSGLPSDRFFAERPEGSVSTLKIQRTQQEDSAVYLCASSAGTLETQYFGPGTRLLVL.

The V and J genes are TRBV2 and TRBJ1-1, with 7 bases matching TRBD1. There are 16 residues in the CDR3. Germline lookup yields CDR1 SNHLY and CDR2 FYNNEI. V lost 3 bases and J lost 1; bases outside the gene matches: 8. This chain's CDR3 is CASSDPRDRQNTEAFF. The CDR3, as DNA: TGTGCCAGCAGTGATCCCCGGGACAGACAGAACACTGAAGCTTTCTTT.

The chain joins TRBV5-1 to TRBJ1-2, with D uncertain. The CDR3 is 12 amino acids. Trimming took 5 bases from V and 5 from J, leaving 10 bases between them. Per germline, CDR1 SGHRS and CDR2 YFSETQ. CDR3 protein: CASSQLGYGYTF. DNA for the CDR3: TGCGCCAGCAGTCAGTTAGGATATGGCTACACCTTC.

This sequence joins TRBV9 and TRBJ2-3; TRBD2 aligns across 8 bases. Germline lookup yields CDR1 SGDLS and CDR2 YYNGEE. CDR3 length: 16 residues. V lost 1 base to trimming and J lost 4 bases; unmatched junction nucleotides: 8. The CDR3 reads CASSVSSGNLPDTQYF. The CDR3 bases are TGTGCCAGCAGCGTAAGTAGCGGGAATCTTCCAGATACGCAGTATTTT.

CDR3 amino acids: CASSVAPTGFYEQYF. CDR3 DNA: TGTGCCAGCAGCGTAGCCCCTACAGGGTTCTACGAGCAGTACTTC. The V call is TRBV9, the J call TRBJ2-7; weak D call: TRBD1 (6 bases). The CDR3 spans 15 residues. The V end was cut by 0 bases, the J end by 3 bases, with 13 bases between. The germline CDR1 and CDR2 sequences are SGDLS and YYNGEE.

The V call is TRBV27, the J call TRBJ2-2, with 7 bases aligning to TRBD2. CDR1 and CDR2 from the germline V gene are MNHEY and SMNVEV (reference sequence). J was trimmed by 2 bases and V by 3 bases; bases with no gene match: 3. This CDR3 is built from 15 residues. In DNA form, the CDR3 reads TGTGCCAGCAGTTTGACTAGCTTTAACACCGGGGAGCTGTTTTTT. This encodes CASSLTSFNTGELFF.

The chain is built from TRBV29-1 and TRBJ1-1; unclear D gene. From germline, CDR1 is SQVTM and CDR2 ANQGSEA. With 3 bases removed from V and 0 bases from J, the gap between germline ends came to 8 bases. CDR3 length: 13 residues. For the CDR3, the DNA is TGCAGCGTTGAGAGCCTCATGAACACTGAAGCTTTCTTT. It translates to CSVESLMNTEAFF.

The chain is built from TRBV9 and TRBJ2-7; 9 nucleotides agree with TRBD1. CDR3 length equals 15 residues. The V gene's germline CDR1 is SGDLS and CDR2 YYNGEE. J lost 5 bases, V lost 2 bases, and 8 bases had no gene match. The CDR3 sequence is CASSVQGQGSDEQYF. The CDR3 bases are TGTGCCAGCAGCGTCCAAGGACAGGGGTCCGACGAGCAGTACTTC.

The V and J genes are TRBV6-6 and TRBJ1-3; D is unresolved. V gave up 7 bases and J gave up 4 bases, with 14 bases separating them. The CDR3 has 14 residues. The germline V gene encodes CDR1 MNHNY and CDR2 SVGAGI (reference sequence). The CDR3 reads CASIPQQAGNTIYF. CDR3 DNA sequence: TGTGCCAGCATCCCACAGCAAGCCGGAAACACCATATATTTT.

This clone showed up just a few times. The chain links TRBV10-1 to TRBJ1-2, with D uncertain. The length of the CDR3 is 12 residues. Trimming removed 6 bases at V and 5 bases at J, with 10 bases between. The germline CDR1 and CDR2 sequences are WNHNN and SYGVQD (reference sequence). In nucleotides, the CDR3 is TGCGCCAGCAGCCCGGAGCTATATGGCTACACCTTC. Protein sequence: CASSPELYGYTF.

The rearrangement links TRBV14 to TRBJ2-3; 10 bases align to TRBD1. In germline, CDR1 is SGHDN, CDR2 FVKESK. J was trimmed by 3 bases and V by 4 bases; bases with no gene match: 10. The CDR3 has 17 residues. Here the CDR3 reads CASSLTGGVLATDTQYF. CDR3 nucleotides: TGTGCCAGCAGCCTGACAGGGGGCGTCCTGGCAACAGATACGCAGTATTTT. The variable domain in full, completed from reference TRBV14 and TRBJ2-3, reads EAGVTQFPSHSVIEKGQTVTLRCDPISGHDNLYWYRRVMGKEIKFLLHFVKESKQDESGMPNNRFLAERTGGTYSTLKVQPAELEDSGVYFCASSLTGGVLATDTQYFGPGTRLTVL.

This chain connects TRBV28 to TRBJ2-5; D might be TRBD1 or TRBD2, each matching 5 bases. Between the trimmed V and J ends, which lost 4 bases and 0 bases, there was a span of 21 bases. CDR3 size: 18 residues. Germline CDR1 reads MDHEN; CDR2 reads SYDVKM. The CDR3 coding sequence is TGTGCCAGCAGTTACCCCACCGGCATAGGGGAGTACCAAGAGACCCAGTACTTC. This encodes CASSYPTGIGEYQETQYF.

V gene TRBV7-9 combines with J gene TRBJ2-5; 15 bases line up with TRBD2. This CDR3 spans 14 amino acids. Per germline, CDR1 SEHNR and CDR2 FQNEAQ (reference sequence). V lost 5 bases to trimming and J lost 5 bases; unmatched junction nucleotides: 0. CDR3 region: CASSGLAGGETQYF. The CDR3 coding sequence is TGTGCCAGCAGCGGACTAGCGGGAGGGGAGACCCAGTACTTC.

J is TRBJ2-1 and V is TRBV19, with TRBD2 identical over 10 bases. The CDR3 extends over 13 amino acids. CDR1 and CDR2 from the germline V gene are LNHDA and SQIVND (reference sequence). J was trimmed by 8 bases and V by 5 bases; bases with no gene match: 3. The CDR3 DNA is TGTGCCAGTAGTCTAGCGGGAGTCTATGAGCAGTTCTTC. It codes for CASSLAGVYEQFF.

The CDR3 here is CASSFYRQGAVYNEQFF. Here the CDR3 DNA reads TGCGCCAGCAGCTTTTATCGACAGGGGGCGGTTTACAATGAGCAGTTCTTC. V usage is TRBV5-1 and J usage is TRBJ2-1, with 10 bases lining up with TRBD1. The CDR3 runs to 17 residues. Germline assignment: CDR1 SGHRS and CDR2 YFSETQ. V lost 2 bases and J lost 4; bases outside the gene matches: 9.

This clone has only a few counts. The chain carries TRBV7-9 and TRBJ2-5, with a weak D call TRBD1 (7 bases). Germline CDR1 SEHNR, CDR2 FQNEAQ (reference sequence). Trimming cost V 4 bases and J 7 bases, with 19 bases left between them. This CDR3 region has 15 residues. The CDR3 reads CASSYQLDQGGTQYF. The CDR3 DNA reads as TGTGCCAGCAGCTATCAACTGGACCAGGGGGGGACCCAGTACTTC.